This entry is about one T cell receptor (beta chain). Germline assignment: CDR1 SGHAT and CDR2 FQNNGV. The CDR3 loop spans 13 amino acids. V lost 8 bases, J lost 1 base, and 12 bases lay in between. Primers included in the PCR were 60 Vbeta and 13 Jbeta primers. Profiling relied on immunoSEQ multiplex PCR, and the TCRdb table lists in-frame clones only, not all of them. This repertoire shows 90,000 to 130,000 clones, under 85% found once; its top ten account for about 6.6%. This specimen belongs to a study of cytomegalovirus exposure and HLA in healthy donors. This TCR came from a man aged 25 to 40 in good health and CMV-seropositive. The chain joins TRBV11-2 to TRBJ2-7; no definite D call. What was sequenced was PBMCs. The CDR3 DNA reads as TGTGCCAGCCACCGCCTAAGTTCCTACGAGCAGTACTTC. This gives the protein CASHRLSSYEQYF. The full variable domain, with the rest looked up from reference TRBV11-2 and TRBJ2-7, is EAGVAQSPRYKIIEKRQSVAFWCNPISGHATLYWYQQILGQGPKLLIQFQNNGVVDDSQLPKDRFSAERLKGVDSTLKIQPAKLEDSAVYLCASHRLSSYEQYFGPGTRLTVT.